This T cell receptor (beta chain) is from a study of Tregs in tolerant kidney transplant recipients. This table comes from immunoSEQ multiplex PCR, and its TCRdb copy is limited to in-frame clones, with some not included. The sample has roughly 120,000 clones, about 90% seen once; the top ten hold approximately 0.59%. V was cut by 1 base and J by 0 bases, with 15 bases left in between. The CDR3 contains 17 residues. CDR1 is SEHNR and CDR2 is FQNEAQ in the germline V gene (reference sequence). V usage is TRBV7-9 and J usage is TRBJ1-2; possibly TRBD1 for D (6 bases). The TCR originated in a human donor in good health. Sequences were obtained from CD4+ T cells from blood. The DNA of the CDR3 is TGTGCCAGCAGCTTAGGGAGTGGGGGGCCAGCTAACTATGGCTACACCTTC. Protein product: CASSLGSGGPANYGYTF.